The present TCR beta chain was sequenced within a study of pediatric ulcerative colitis. The CDR3 contains 16 residues. The germline CDR1 and CDR2 sequences are SEHNR and FQNEAQ (reference sequence). V was shortened by 1 base and J by 16 bases, with 26 bases between the two germline ends. Repertoires were generated with immunoSEQ multiplex PCR, while TCRdb's copy carries only in-frame clones and drops some. The sample lists 60,000 to 75,000 clones, around four fifths occurring once. This clone was seen a handful of times. Sequencing input: blood. The V call is TRBV7-9, the J call TRBJ1-3, with a possible D match to TRBD1 (6 bases). This clonotype was sampled from a boy younger than 18 with moderate ulcerative colitis. The CDR3 coding sequence is TGTGCCAGCAGCTTAGGAGTCCAACCGATTACCGGGACAATGTATTTT. Translating it yields CASSLGVQPITGTMYF.